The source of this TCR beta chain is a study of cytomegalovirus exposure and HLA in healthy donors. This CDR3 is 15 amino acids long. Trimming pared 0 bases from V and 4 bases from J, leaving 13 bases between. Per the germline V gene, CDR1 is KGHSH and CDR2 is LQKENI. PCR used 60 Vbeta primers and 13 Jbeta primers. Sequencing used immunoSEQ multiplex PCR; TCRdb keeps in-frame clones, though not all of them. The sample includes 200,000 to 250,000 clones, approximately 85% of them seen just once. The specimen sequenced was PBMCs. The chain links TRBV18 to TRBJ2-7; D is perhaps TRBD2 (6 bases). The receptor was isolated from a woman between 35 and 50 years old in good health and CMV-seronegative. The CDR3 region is CASSPPGLTKYEQYF. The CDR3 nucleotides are TGTGCCAGCTCACCACCAGGACTAACCAAATACGAGCAGTACTTC. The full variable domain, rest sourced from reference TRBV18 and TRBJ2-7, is NAGVMQNPRHLVRRRGQEARLRCSPMKGHSHVYWYRQLPEEGLKFMVYLQKENIIDESGMPKERFSAEFPKEGPSILRIQQVVRGDSAAYFCASSPPGLTKYEQYFGPGTRLTVT.